This T cell receptor beta chain stems from a study of T cell repertoires in cytomegalovirus infection. For the study at large: In the study, CMV epitopes included recently identified HLA-C-restricted and well-studied HLA-B-restricted ones. Indications of both CMV infection and matching HLA type were provided by public TCR beta signatures.

Using its own MiXCR run on the reads, TCRdb lists one record per CDR3 protein. This sample carries 900,000 to 950,000 distinct CDR3 sequences, 30% to 40% of them seen once, and the ten largest clones take about an eighth. The CDR3 spans 16 residues. Germline assignment: CDR1 SGDLS and CDR2 YYNGEE. V lost 4 bases and J lost 3, with 17 bases in between. Worth noting for this clonotype: As yet, its antigen is unknown.

Study findings and constraints: There were HLA-C-restricted CMV-specific TCR beta clonotypes dominating the ex vivo response.

This sequence was found in a human donor in good health (CMV status not recorded). Some clones in this sample may be carry-over from other donors' samples. This chain links TRBV9 with TRBJ2-1; a weak D match, TRBD1 (5 bases). Here the sequenced sample was cultured CD8+ T cells from PBMCs, taken from culture after CMV antigen stimulation. Here the CDR3 reads CASSPQDTINYNEQFF. CDR3 DNA: TGTGCCAGCAGCCCCCAGGACACCATAAACTACAATGAGCAGTTCTTC.